A selection of T cell receptor beta chains follows, all from one sample in a study of blood T cells in healthy people across ages. MiXCR, run by TCRdb on the 5' RACE reads, gives a single entry per CDR3 protein. In the table there are about 590,000 distinct CDR3 sequences, 25% to 35% of which are singletons. Sequenced sample: blood. The receptors were gathered from a woman aged 80 or over in good health. CDR3s include the opening cysteine and the closing phenylalanine or tryptophan. The D gene is left open where the match is weak. Clone size, where shown, is once, few, many, or a class for clones that have expanded.

cdr3_length	v_call	d_call	j_call	clone_size	cdr3_nt	cdr3_aa
13	TRBV30	NA	TRBJ1-6	NA	TGTGCCTGGAGTCTCGACAGGCATTCACCCCTCCACTTT	CAWSLDRHSPLHF
13	TRBV5-8	TRBD1	TRBJ2-5	NA	TGTGCCAGCAGCTGGGGACAGTACAATGAGCAGTACTTC	CASSWGQYNEQYF
17	TRBV7-3	TRBD1	TRBJ2-6	many	TGTGCCAGCAGCGTACCGGGACAGGGTCCTGGGGCCAACGTCCTGACTTTC	CASSVPGQGPGANVLTF
14	TRBV11-2	TRBD1	TRBJ1-2	many	TGTGCCAGCAGTGGACAGGGGGCAGGCTATGGCTACACCTTC	CASSGQGAGYGYTF
15	TRBV20-1	NA	TRBJ2-3	NA	TGCAGTGCTAGCCAGGACCGCTTTAGCACAGATACGCAGTATTTT	CSASQDRFSTDTQYF
15	TRBV5-5	TRBD1	TRBJ2-3	NA	TGTGCCAGCAGCTTGGGACAGGGGCGCACAGATACGCGGTATTTT	CASSLGQGRTDTRYF
15	TRBV20-1	NA	TRBJ2-5	NA	TGCAGTGCCAGCCCCCGGCGTAATTCATTGGAGACCCAGTACTTC	CSASPRRNSLETQYF
16	TRBV10-3	TRBD1	TRBJ1-2	many	TGTGCCATCAGTGCTACTCGGGACAGTTATAACTATGGCTACACCTTC	CAISATRDSYNYGYTF
17	TRBV7-8	TRBD2	TRBJ2-3	NA	TGTGCCAGCAGCTTCGGGGGCGGGGGGGCCGCGTCAGATGCGCAGTATTTT	CASSFGGGGAASDAQYF
16	TRBV11-2	NA	TRBJ2-4	many	TGTGCCAGCAGCCCGAGGGAGGCCAGAGCCAAAAACATTCAGTACTTC	CASSPREARAKNIQYF
16	TRBV3-1	TRBD2	TRBJ2-3	few	TGTGCCAGCAGCCAAGATAGCGGGGGATCCACAGATACGCAGTATTTT	CASSQDSGGSTDTQYF
15	TRBV7-2	TRBD2	TRBJ2-4	NA	TGTGCCAGCAGCTTACGTCTAGCGGGACCGACAGAGCAGTACTTC	CASSLRLAGPTEQYF
14	TRBV7-6	NA	TRBJ2-1	many	TGTGCCAGCAGCTTAGGTGGGACGGGGAATGAGCAGTTCTTC	CASSLGGTGNEQFF
13	TRBV19	NA	TRBJ2-4	many	TGTGCCAGTAGTATACACAGGGAGGAGCAGCAGTACTTC	CASSIHREEQQYF